This T cell receptor (beta chain) was recorded in a study of cytomegalovirus exposure and HLA in healthy donors. Broader study findings: Most TCR sequences showed up rarely, but some public TCRs showed up in many donors.

As regards this clone: Its matching antigen is unknown.

Amplification used 60 Vbeta primers and 13 Jbeta primers. TCRdb's copy holds only in-frame clones and misses some; the assay was immunoSEQ multiplex PCR. The repertoire holds 150,000 to 200,000 clones, with about 75% as singletons. Unmatched junction bases numbered 12, after V lost 7 bases and J lost 3 bases. This CDR3 is built from 16 residues. CDR1 and CDR2 (germline): SGHRS, YFSETQ. The sequence came from a female donor in good health and CMV-seronegative. This chain connects TRBV5-1 to TRBJ2-2; TRBD2 matches 7 bases. The material sequenced was PBMCs. CDR3 sequence: CASSLVGGTDTGELFF. CDR3 DNA sequence: TGCGCCAGCTCTCTCGTGGGGGGGACCGACACCGGGGAGCTGTTTTTT.